This T cell receptor (beta chain) was identified during a study of blood T cells in healthy people across ages. Overall study: Template switching recovered approximately one barcoded beta molecule for every two T cells. Regarding the study as a whole: Investigators viewed diversity estimates from one million T cells as underestimates, the study reported.

Sample-barcoded 5' priming and a J-beta primer mix drove a second PCR of about 7 to 11 cycles. TCRdb used MiXCR to reprocess the 5' RACE reads, holding one entry per CDR3 protein. The sample contains 1.2 million to 1.5 million distinct CDR3 sequences, 42% of which appear only once. About this clonotype itself: As yet, its antigen is unknown.

Trimming left V 11 bases short and J 5 bases short, with 18 bases between. This CDR3 region has 13 residues. In terms of origin and age, donors were healthy Caucasian individuals from Russia aged about 6 to 100. This sequence joins TRBV12-3 or TRBV12-4 and TRBJ1-2; no firm D call. The sequenced sample was blood. The receptor comes from a woman between 18 and 30 years old in good health. The CDR3, as DNA: TGTGCCGGCACCACGGGCGGGGTTTATGGCTACACCTTC. Protein: CAGTTGGVYGYTF.